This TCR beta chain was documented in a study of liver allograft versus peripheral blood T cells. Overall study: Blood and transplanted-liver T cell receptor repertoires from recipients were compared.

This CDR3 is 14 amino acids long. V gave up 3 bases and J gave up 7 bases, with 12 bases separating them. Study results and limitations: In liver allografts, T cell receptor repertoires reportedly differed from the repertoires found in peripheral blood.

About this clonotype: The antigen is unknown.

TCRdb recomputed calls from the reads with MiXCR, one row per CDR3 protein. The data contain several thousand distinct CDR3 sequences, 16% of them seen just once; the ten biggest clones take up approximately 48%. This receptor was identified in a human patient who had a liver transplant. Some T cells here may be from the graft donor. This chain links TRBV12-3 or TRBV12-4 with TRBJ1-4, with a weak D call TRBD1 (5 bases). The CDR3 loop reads CASSFGDVLEKLFF. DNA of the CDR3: TGTGCCAGCAGTTTTGGGGACGTACTTGAAAAACTGTTTTTT.